One TCR beta chain is described in this entry. Other DNA variants within this sample encode the same CDR3. With 60 Vbeta and 13 Jbeta primers, the PCR was carried out. Assay: immunoSEQ multiplex PCR; the TCRdb copy retains only in-frame clones and omits some. Of about 140,000 clones in the sample, roughly 79% were seen once. This record belongs to a study of cytomegalovirus exposure and HLA in healthy donors. Looked up from germline, CDR1 is MDHEN and CDR2 is SYDVKM. Trimming took 9 bases from V and 0 from J, leaving 5 bases between them. This CDR3 is built from 11 residues. This receptor was obtained from a young man in good health and CMV-seropositive. This chain uses TRBV28 with TRBJ1-2, with D unclear. Input material: PBMCs. The CDR3 DNA reads TGTGCCAGTACAGCTAACTATGGCTACACCTTC. This gives the protein CASTANYGYTF.